This T cell receptor beta chain was sequenced for a study of blood T cell repertoires in COVID-19. At the level of the study: Specimens from acute and convalescent COVID-19 originated in the United States, Italy and Spain. PBMCs, B-cell-depleted T cells, or T cells provided the cDNA or gDNA that made up the material.

Per the study methods: Reference gene primers were amplified, and this amplification served to estimate nucleated cell counts. Using immunoSEQ multiplex PCR, the repertoire was profiled, and TCRdb retains in-frame clones only, with some absent. V and J calls and clone size are as listed in that table; D and trimming were resolved from the DNA. The table records a few hundred thousand clones, around 87% of them present only once. The sequenced sample consisted of peripheral blood. The receptor's source is a woman aged 50 to 60 who had recovered from COVID-19.

CDR3 coding DNA: TGTGCCTGGAGTTATCTTGCTAGCGGGAGGGATTCCTACGAGCAGTACTTC. Its translation is CAWSYLASGRDSYEQYF. The chain joins TRBV30 to TRBJ2-7; the match to TRBD2 covers 12 bases. With V trimmed by 2 bases and J by 1 base, 9 bases remained unmatched. Germline loops: CDR1 GTSNPN, CDR2 SVGIG (reference sequence). The CDR3 is 17 amino acids.